This T cell receptor beta chain originates from a study of cytomegalovirus exposure and HLA in healthy donors. Study background: A previous analysis identified around 120 million unique TCR beta sequences derived from roughly 180 million T cells.

As to this clone: Its antigen is unidentified.

General study results and limits: According to an earlier analysis, most TCR beta V segments yielded productive rearrangements about 87% or about 30% of the time. Association of some 18,000 TCR beta sequences with HLA alleles was found at 0.05 false discovery rate in a later analysis. Presence/absence analysis assumed near-uniform sequencing depth across donors.

CDR3 length equals 16 residues. V was pared by 5 bases and J by 0 bases, with 3 bases of the junction left unmatched. The germline gives CDR1 SGHNT, CDR2 YYREEE (reference sequence). Primers: 60 Vbeta forward and 13 Jbeta reverse. Profiling relied on immunoSEQ multiplex PCR, and the TCRdb table lists in-frame clones only, not all of them. The sample shows about 120,000 clones, 65% to 80% of them seen only once. Material: PBMCs. The origin of this receptor is a man in his sixties in good health and CMV-seropositive. The chain carries TRBV5-4 and TRBJ2-3; TRBD2 aligns across 13 bases. The CDR3 nucleotides read TGTGCCAGCAGTCGGGGACTAGCGGGAAGCACAGATACGCAGTATTTT. It codes for CASSRGLAGSTDTQYF.